The entry below describes one T cell receptor beta chain. Its antigen is unknown. This may stem from a read error, because a much larger clone lies one nucleotide away. It was with a sample-barcoded 5' primer and a J-beta primer mix that a second PCR of roughly 7 to 12 cycles was run. Researchers report that a template-switch adaptor with 12 random nucleotides tagged each cDNA molecule. TCRdb redid the calling of the 5' RACE reads with MiXCR, one entry per CDR3 protein. The data contain hundreds of thousands of distinct CDR3 sequences, around 36% of them singletons. This sample is part of a study of blood T cells in healthy people across ages. Study-level points and caveats: In older individuals, TCR beta diversity per million T cells was lower, falling roughly linearly with age.

CDR3 length equals 14 residues. The germline V gene encodes CDR1 MNHEY and CDR2 SMNVEV (reference sequence). The V and J genes are TRBV27 and TRBJ1-2; the D gene is possibly TRBD1 (6 bases). Sequencing was done on a sample of blood. This receptor was identified in a man aged 18 to 35 in good health. The CDR3 sequence is CAGSLQGANYGYTF. CDR3 bases: TGTGCCGGCAGTTTACAGGGAGCTAACTATGGCTACACCTTC.